These 12 T cell receptor beta chains were sequenced from one sample in a study of human T cells and chemical hapten exposure (dated by TCRdb to the early 2020s). What this sample's time point label stands for: patch test 2, 6 weeks after DPC sensitization. The sample's treatment or condition label, in plain terms: therapeutic diphenylcyclopropenone sensitization with weekly scalp DPC. Libraries were constructed by RACE. This sample was sequenced with a NextSeq 500. TCRdb cleaned the public reads at Q25 with fastp, built clones with MiXCR and kept in-frame beta chains. Identical CDR3 proteins give one entry, which carries the most common genes and DNA. The sample contains tens of thousands of distinct CDR3 sequences, around a tenth of them found a single time. Roughly 6.8% of the sample is in the top ten clones. Sequenced material: whole blood, taken in connection with sensitization to the hapten diphenylcyclopropenone (DPC). The receptors were sampled from a woman in her fifties or sixties with alopecia areata. Some clones in this sample may be carry-over from other donors' samples.

The chain combines TRBV5-6 with TRBJ2-7; 7 bases line up with TRBD1. V shed 6 bases, J shed 0 bases, and the junction held 3 bases outside the gene matches. The CDR3 covers 13 residues. From germline, CDR1 is SGHDT and CDR2 YYEEEE. The DNA of the CDR3 is TGTGCCAGCACCCGACAGGGCTCCTACGAGCAGTACTTC. This gives the protein CASTRQGSYEQYF.

This clonotype was found many times. CDR3 protein: CASSSSGISYNEQFF. The CDR3 coding sequence is TGTGCCAGCAGCTCTAGCGGGATTTCCTACAATGAGCAGTTCTTC. The chain employs TRBV7-9 and TRBJ2-1; 9 bases are a match to TRBD2. With 4 bases clipped from V and 1 base from J, the junction kept 2 bases outside the gene matches. The CDR3 has 15 amino acids. Germline-derived CDR1 and CDR2 are SEHNR and FQNEAQ (reference sequence). Supplemented by reference TRBV7-9 and TRBJ2-1, the full variable domain reads DTGVSQNPRHKITKRGQNVTFRCDPISEHNRLYWYRQTLGQGPEFLTYFQNEAQLEKSRLLSDRFSAERPKGSFSTLEIQRTEQGDSAMYLCASSSSGISYNEQFFGPGTRLTVL.

J is TRBJ2-3 and V is TRBV30, with TRBD2 matching 15 bases. This CDR3 spans 15 amino acids. Germline CDR1 reads GTSNPN; CDR2 reads SVGIG (reference sequence). V gave up 4 bases and J gave up 5 bases; unmatched junction bases: 4. Here the CDR3 DNA reads TGTGCCTGGACCCGGACTAGCGGGAGGGTAGATACGCAGTATTTT. It codes for CAWTRTSGRVDTQYF.

This clonotype has a count of ten or more. This chain joins TRBV19 and TRBJ2-1; TRBD2 is a possible D gene (6 bases). The CDR3 length is 15 residues. Trimming left V 0 bases short and J 10 bases short, with 16 bases between. The germline V gene has CDR1 LNHDA and CDR2 SQIVND (reference sequence). The CDR3 region is CASSIDGSKGSEQFF. As DNA, the CDR3 is TGTGCCAGTAGTATAGACGGGAGTAAGGGCAGCGAGCAGTTCTTC.

This clonotype was picked up a small number of times. The chain employs TRBV9 and TRBJ1-1, with D perhaps TRBD1 (6 bases). This CDR3 is built from 15 residues. Between the trimmed V and J ends, which lost 0 bases and 4 bases, there was a span of 13 bases. Germline V gene lookup returns CDR1 SGDLS and CDR2 YYNGEE. The CDR3: CASSVAQGMGTEAFF. The CDR3 DNA is TGTGCCAGCAGCGTAGCTCAGGGGATGGGCACTGAAGCTTTCTTT.

This clonotype was counted many times. The chain carries TRBV6-6 and TRBJ2-7; TRBD1 is a possible D gene (7 bases). V lost 4 bases and J 1 base, leaving 17 bases between the germline ends. The CDR3 extends over 16 amino acids. Germline V gene lookup returns CDR1 MNHNY and CDR2 SVGAGI (reference sequence). CDR3 nucleotides: TGTGCCAGCAGTTCCGACAGGGCCCGGGGGTCCTACGAGCAGTACTTC. As protein: CASSSDRARGSYEQYF.

In this sample, this clonotype turned up a few times. V usage is TRBV7-6 and J usage is TRBJ2-7; tentatively, D is TRBD2 (6 bases). The germline V gene has CDR1 SGHVS and CDR2 FNYEAQ. The CDR3 extends over 15 amino acids. V lost 3 bases and J lost 3, with 15 bases in between. The CDR3: CASSLGAGTLYEQYF. CDR3 sequence (DNA): TGTGCCAGCAGCTTGGGTGCGGGAACCCTCTACGAGCAGTACTTC.

In this sample, this clonotype turned up many times. V is TRBV27 and J is TRBJ1-1; possible D gene TRBD1, 6 bases. Trimming removed 3 bases at V and 6 bases at J, with 11 bases between. The CDR3 loop spans 13 amino acids. CDR1 MNHEY and CDR2 SMNVEV come from the germline V gene (reference sequence). CDR3: CASSLGGRAEAFF. The DNA of the CDR3 is TGTGCCAGCAGTTTGGGGGGCCGGGCTGAAGCTTTCTTT.

This sequence joins TRBV28 and TRBJ2-3; TRBD2 matches at 10 bases. Germline V gene lookup returns CDR1 MDHEN and CDR2 SYDVKM. This CDR3 contains 15 residues. After removal of 6 bases from V and 6 bases from J, the junction contained 9 bases not matched to a gene. For the CDR3, the DNA is TGTGCCAGCAGAAACAGCGGGAGGGCCTGGGATACGCAGTATTTT. Its protein product is CASRNSGRAWDTQYF.

This clonotype was seen a handful of times. V usage is TRBV11-2 and J usage is TRBJ2-5, with D possibly being TRBD2 (6 bases). Germline loops: CDR1 SGHAT, CDR2 FQNNGV. The V end lost 4 bases, the J end lost 3 bases, and 21 bases lay between the germline ends. This CDR3 has 17 residues. The CDR3 reads CASSSFSGVWGEETQYF. CDR3 DNA: TGTGCCAGCAGCTCCTTTTCGGGAGTCTGGGGAGAAGAGACCCAGTACTTC.

Turning to this clonotype: This could be a read error, since a much larger clone is one nucleotide away. The J gene is TRBJ1-5, the V gene TRBV20-1, with 11 positions matching TRBD1. CDR1 and CDR2 from the germline V gene are DFQATT and SNEGSKA (reference sequence). The CDR3 consists of 14 residues. The CDR3: CSAVRTGGGQPQLF. The DNA of the CDR3 is TGCAGTGCTGTGCGGACAGGGGGCGGTCAGCCCCAGCTTTTT.

This clonotype showed up many times. The gene calls are TRBV7-6 and TRBJ2-2; 7 bases map to TRBD2. Trimming took 5 bases from V and 1 from J; bases not matched to a gene: 4. Germline V gives CDR1 SGHVS, CDR2 FNYEAQ. The CDR3 length is 15 residues. In nucleotides, the CDR3 is TGTGCCAGCAGCCCCAGCGGGGTGAACACCGGGGAGCTGTTTTTT. It specifies CASSPSGVNTGELFF.